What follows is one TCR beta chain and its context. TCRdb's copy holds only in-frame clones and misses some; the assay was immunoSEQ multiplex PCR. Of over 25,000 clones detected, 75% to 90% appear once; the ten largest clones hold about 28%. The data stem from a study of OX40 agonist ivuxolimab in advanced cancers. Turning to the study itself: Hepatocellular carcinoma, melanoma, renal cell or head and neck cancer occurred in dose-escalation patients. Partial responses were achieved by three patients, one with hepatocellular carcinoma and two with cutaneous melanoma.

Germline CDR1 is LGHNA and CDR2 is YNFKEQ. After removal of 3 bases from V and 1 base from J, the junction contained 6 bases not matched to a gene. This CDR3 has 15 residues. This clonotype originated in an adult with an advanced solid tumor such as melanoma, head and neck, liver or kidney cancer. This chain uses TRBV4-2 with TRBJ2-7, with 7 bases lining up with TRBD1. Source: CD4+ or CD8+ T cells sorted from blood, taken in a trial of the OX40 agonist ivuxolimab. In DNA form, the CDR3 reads TGTGCCAGCAGCCATCTGACAGGGAGTTCCTACGAGCAGTACTTC. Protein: CASSHLTGSSYEQYF.